This is a list of T cell receptor beta chains from one sample in a study of shared clonotypes between healthy human individuals. Using immunoSEQ multiplex PCR, the repertoire was profiled, and TCRdb retains in-frame clones only, with some absent. Counted here are roughly 2.1 million clones, roughly 91% occurring once; the ten biggest clones make up around 1.7%. Sequences were obtained from naive CD8+ T cells from PBMCs. The receptor set was obtained from a man aged 18 to 29 in good health. Some clones in this sample may be carry-over from other donors' samples. The CDR3 runs from the conserved cysteine through the conserved F or W. The D gene is left open where the match is weak.

j_call d_call v_call cdr3_aa cdr3_nt
TRBJ1-5 . TRBV7-9 CASSLDTGANQPQHF TGTGCCAGCAGCTTAGATACAGGAGCAAATCAGCCCCAGCATTTT
TRBJ1-2 TRBD1 TRBV27 CASSLRGQGYYGYTF TGTGCCAGCAGTTTAAGGGGACAGGGGTACTATGGCTACACCTTC
TRBJ2-5 TRBD2 TRBV4-1 CASSQDPSGNRETQYF TGCGCCAGCAGCCAAGATCCTAGCGGGAATCGAGAGACCCAGTACTTC
TRBJ2-1 . TRBV6-6 CASSYAFGSYNEQFF TGTGCCAGCAGTTATGCGTTTGGCTCCTACAATGAGCAGTTCTTC
TRBJ2-7 . TRBV11-3 CASSLDRGGEQYF TGTGCCAGCAGCTTAGATCGAGGGGGAGAGCAGTACTTC
TRBJ2-2 TRBD2 TRBV7-8 CASSLIVREGSGELFF TGTGCCAGCAGCTTAATTGTCCGGGAGGGCTCCGGGGAGCTGTTTTTT
TRBJ2-5 . TRBV6-5 CASSYSSQGRGTQYF TGTGCCAGCAGTTACTCCAGTCAGGGTAGGGGGACCCAGTACTTC
TRBJ2-7 TRBD2 TRBV19 CASSIGGTSGLTYEQYF TGTGCCAGTAGTATAGGAGGGACTAGCGGGCTAACCTACGAGCAGTACTTC
TRBJ2-7 TRBD2 TRBV15 CATSEELAGAYEQYF TGTGCCACCAGCGAGGAACTAGCGGGAGCCTACGAGCAGTACTTC
TRBJ2-2 . TRBV15 CATSRDIGLPGELFF TGTGCCACCAGCAGAGATATCGGACTTCCCGGGGAGCTGTTTTTT
TRBJ1-5 . TRBV12-5 CASGLDPRGPMNQPQHF TGTGCTAGTGGTTTGGACCCCCGGGGCCCCATGAATCAGCCCCAGCATTTT
TRBJ1-5 . TRBV29-1 CSVQIGYNQPQHF TGCAGCGTCCAGATTGGGTACAATCAGCCCCAGCATTTT
TRBJ2-7 TRBD1 TRBV27 CASSSDRDSYEQYF TGTGCCAGCAGTTCGGACAGGGACTCCTACGAGCAGTACTTC
TRBJ1-4 . TRBV6-6 CASSYKDPGGNEKLFF TGTGCCAGCAGCTATAAGGACCCCGGAGGTAATGAAAAACTGTTTTTT